The subject of this entry is one T cell receptor (beta chain). This sample stems from a study of blood T cell repertoires in COVID-19. Study-wide context: Spain, Italy and the United States supplied samples that represented acute and convalescent COVID-19.

One Seattle source followed patients from active infection through their disease course. Per the original methods: Amplification with reference gene primers provided the estimates of nucleated cell counts. Here immunoSEQ multiplex PCR was the method, and the copy in TCRdb shows in-frame clones only, minus some. V and J calls and clone size are as listed in that table; D and trimming were resolved from the DNA. Of 140,000 to 150,000 clones in the sample, 88% were seen once. Germline CDR1 is SNHLY and CDR2 is FYNNEI. The CDR3 totals 15 residues. The V end lost 6 bases, the J end lost 6 bases, and 17 bases lay between the germline ends.

The sequence came from a human donor with COVID-19, enrolled during active disease. The donor label of this sample is uncertain. This chain connects TRBV2 to TRBJ1-4, with D perhaps TRBD1 (5 bases). Sequencing was carried out using peripheral blood. The chain's CDR3 is CASRDPTRGDEKLFF. The CDR3 nucleotides are TGTGCCAGCAGAGACCCTACCCGGGGGGATGAAAAACTGTTTTTT.